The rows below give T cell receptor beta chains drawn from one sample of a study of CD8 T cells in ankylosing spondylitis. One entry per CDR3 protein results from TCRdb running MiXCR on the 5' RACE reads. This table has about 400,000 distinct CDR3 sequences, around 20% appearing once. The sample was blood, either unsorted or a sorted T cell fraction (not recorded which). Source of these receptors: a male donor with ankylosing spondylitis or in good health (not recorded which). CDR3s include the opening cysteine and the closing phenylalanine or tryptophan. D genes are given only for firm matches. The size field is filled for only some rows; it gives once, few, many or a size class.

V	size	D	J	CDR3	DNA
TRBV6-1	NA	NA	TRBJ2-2	CASSNRGGAGTGELFF	TGTGCCAGCAGCAACAGAGGGGGGGCGGGCACCGGGGAGCTGTTTTTT
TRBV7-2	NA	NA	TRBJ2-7	CASSLSRGANEQYF	TGTGCCAGCAGCTTAAGCAGGGGGGCCAACGAGCAGTACTTC
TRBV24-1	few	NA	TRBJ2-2	CATGAGVTGELFF	TGTGCCACCGGAGCAGGGGTCACCGGGGAGCTGTTTTTT
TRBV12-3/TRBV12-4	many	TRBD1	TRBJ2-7	CASSSPGQGFDEQYF	TGTGCCAGCAGCTCCCCGGGACAGGGCTTCGACGAGCAGTACTTC
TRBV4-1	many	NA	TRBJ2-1	CASSAETGLYNEQFF	TGCGCCAGCAGCGCGGAAACAGGGCTCTACAATGAGCAGTTCTTC
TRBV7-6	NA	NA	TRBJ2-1	CASSPATGYSYNEQFF	TGTGCCAGCAGCCCTGCAACGGGCTACTCCTACAATGAGCAGTTCTTC
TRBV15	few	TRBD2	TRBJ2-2	CATIPVAGMGTGELFF	TGTGCCACCATTCCGGTAGCGGGGATGGGCACCGGGGAGCTGTTTTTT
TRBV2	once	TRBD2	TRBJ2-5	CASRLAGNQETQYF	TGTGCCAGTCGACTAGCGGGGAACCAAGAGACCCAGTACTTC
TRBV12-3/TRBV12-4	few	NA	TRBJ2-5	CASSSRIGGPETQYF	TGTGCCAGCAGTTCAAGGATCGGGGGGCCAGAGACCCAGTACTTC
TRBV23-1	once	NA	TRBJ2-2	CASSRRTNANTGELFF	TGCGCCAGCAGTCGTCGGACAAACGCGAACACCGGGGAGCTGTTTTTT
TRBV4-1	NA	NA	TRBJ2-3	CASSPRTGEADTQYF	TGCGCCAGCAGCCCCAGGACGGGGGAAGCAGATACGCAGTATTTT
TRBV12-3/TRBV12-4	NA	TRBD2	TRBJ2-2	CASSEGLDSRELFF	TGTGCCAGCAGTGAGGGACTAGATAGCCGGGAGCTGTTTTTT
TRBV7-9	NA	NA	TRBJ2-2	CASSEGWDTGELFF	TGTGCCAGCAGTGAAGGTTGGGACACCGGGGAGCTGTTTTTT
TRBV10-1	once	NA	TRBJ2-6	CASSQVDYKTGEGTSSGANVLTF	TGTGCCAGCAGCCAAGTCGACTATAAGACAGGGGAGGGAACTAGCTCTGGGGCCAACGTCCTGACTTTC
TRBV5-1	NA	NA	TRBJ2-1	CASSFGRKLYNEQFF	TGCGCCAGCAGCTTTGGACGAAAACTGTACAATGAGCAGTTCTTC
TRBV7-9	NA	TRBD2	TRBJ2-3	CASSLEGLAPDTQYF	TGTGCCAGCAGCTTGGAGGGACTAGCGCCAGATACGCAGTATTTT
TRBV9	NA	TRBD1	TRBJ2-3	CASSGKGQAYGTDTQYF	TGTGCCAGCAGCGGGAAGGGACAGGCGTACGGCACAGATACGCAGTATTTT
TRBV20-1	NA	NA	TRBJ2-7	CSGAGTVSYEQYF	TGCAGTGGAGCCGGGACGGTCTCCTACGAGCAGTACTTC
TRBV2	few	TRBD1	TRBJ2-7	CASSPTGNSYEQYF	TGTGCCAGCAGTCCGACAGGGAACTCCTACGAGCAGTACTTC
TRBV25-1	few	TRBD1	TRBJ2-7	CASSGRRQGVGHYEQYF	TGTGCCAGCAGTGGAAGAAGACAGGGTGTAGGCCACTACGAGCAGTACTTC
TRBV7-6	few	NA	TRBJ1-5	CASSLAAGRSFYSNQPQHF	TGTGCCAGCAGCTTAGCGGCGGGACGGTCTTTTTATAGCAATCAGCCCCAGCATTTT
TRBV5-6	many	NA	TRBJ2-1	CASSLGEGLGYNEQFF	TGTGCCAGCAGCTTGGGAGAAGGGCTGGGATACAATGAGCAGTTCTTC
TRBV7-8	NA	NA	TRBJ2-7	CASSLEYEGQYEQYF	TGTGCCAGCAGCTTAGAGTACGAGGGACAATACGAGCAGTACTTC
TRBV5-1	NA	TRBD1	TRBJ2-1	CASSSDRPYNEQFF	TGCGCCAGCAGCTCGGACAGGCCCTACAATGAGCAGTTCTTC
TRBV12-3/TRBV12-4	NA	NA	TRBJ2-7	CASSSPDVYEQYF	TGTGCCAGCAGTAGCCCGGACGTCTACGAGCAGTACTTC
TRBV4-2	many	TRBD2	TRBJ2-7	CASSQGLAVTYEQYF	TGTGCCAGCAGCCAAGGCCTAGCGGTTACCTACGAGCAGTACTTC
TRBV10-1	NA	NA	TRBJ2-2	CASSEADSPTGELFF	TGCGCCAGCAGTGAGGCGGACAGCCCCACCGGGGAGCTGTTTTTT
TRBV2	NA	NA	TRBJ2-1	CASSEATNNEQFF	TGTGCCAGCAGTGAAGCGACCAACAATGAGCAGTTCTTC
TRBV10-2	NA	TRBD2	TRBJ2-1	CASSEAGLAGYNEQFF	TGCGCCAGCAGTGAGGCGGGACTAGCGGGGTACAATGAGCAGTTCTTC
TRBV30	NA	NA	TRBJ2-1	CAWSPEEQFF	TGTGCCTGGAGCCCCGAGGAGCAGTTCTTC
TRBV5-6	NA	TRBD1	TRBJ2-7	CASSLLTGATYEQYF	TGTGCCAGCAGCTTGCTAACAGGGGCCACCTACGAGCAGTACTTC
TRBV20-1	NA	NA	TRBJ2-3	CSARRDSGNTQYF	TGCAGTGCTAGGCGGGACTCGGGAAATACGCAGTATTTT
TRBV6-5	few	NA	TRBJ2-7	CASSYERESYEQYF	TGTGCCAGCAGTTACGAGAGGGAATCCTACGAGCAGTACTTC
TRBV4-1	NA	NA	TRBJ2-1	CASSQVEGGAYNEQFF	TGCGCCAGCAGCCAAGTTGAAGGGGGGGCCTACAATGAGCAGTTCTTC
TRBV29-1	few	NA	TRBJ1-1	CSVEDVGLMNTEAFF	TGCAGCGTTGAAGATGTGGGACTGATGAACACTGAAGCTTTCTTT
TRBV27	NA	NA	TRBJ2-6	CASSLSGAGANVLTF	TGTGCCAGCAGTTTATCCGGGGCTGGGGCCAACGTCCTGACTTTC
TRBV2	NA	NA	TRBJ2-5	CASSGAYWYQETQYF	TGTGCCAGCAGCGGGGCGTACTGGTACCAAGAGACCCAGTACTTC
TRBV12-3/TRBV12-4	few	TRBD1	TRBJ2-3	CASSDRGRTDTQYF	TGTGCCAGCAGTGACAGGGGACGCACAGATACGCAGTATTTT
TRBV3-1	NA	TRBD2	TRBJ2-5	CASSNLWGSGGAYGETQYF	TGTGCCAGCAGCAACCTTTGGGGTAGCGGGGGAGCCTATGGAGAGACCCAGTACTTC
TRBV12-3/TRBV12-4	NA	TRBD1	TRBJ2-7	CASRTGTGAYEQYF	TGTGCCAGCAGAACCGGGACAGGTGCCTACGAGCAGTACTTC
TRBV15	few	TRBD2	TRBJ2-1	CATSFQAGNHEQFF	TGTGCCACCAGCTTCCAAGCGGGGAATCATGAGCAGTTCTTC
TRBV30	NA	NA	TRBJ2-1	CAWSVLTDNEQFF	TGTGCCTGGAGTGTGCTGACAGACAATGAGCAGTTCTTC
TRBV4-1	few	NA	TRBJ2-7	CASSQDRTTYEQYF	TGCGCCAGCAGCCAAGATCGGACCACCTACGAGCAGTACTTC
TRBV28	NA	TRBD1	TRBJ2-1	CASNGQGNHNEQFF	TGTGCCAGCAACGGACAGGGTAACCACAATGAGCAGTTCTTC
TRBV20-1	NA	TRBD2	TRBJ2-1	CSARDLLAGDDNEQFF	TGCAGTGCTAGAGATTTACTAGCGGGGGATGACAATGAGCAGTTCTTC
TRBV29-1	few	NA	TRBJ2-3	CSVEEGFRPDTQYF	TGCAGCGTTGAAGAGGGGTTTCGGCCAGATACGCAGTATTTT
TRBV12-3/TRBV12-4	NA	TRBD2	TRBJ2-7	CASSLAERGGDKDF	TGTGCCAGCAGTTTAGCAGAGCGGGGGGGCGATAAGGACTTC
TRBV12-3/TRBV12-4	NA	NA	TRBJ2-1	CASSGGRGGKVDEQFF	TGTGCCAGCAGCGGAGGTCGAGGGGGGAAGGTCGATGAGCAGTTCTTC